The 2 T cell receptor beta chains in this list originate from one sample, sequenced in a study of radiation and T cells in renal cell carcinoma (dated by TCRdb to 2019 to 2021). Reading the label with the study, this specimen's time point is: blood 4 weeks post-SBRT, at nephrectomy. The label giving this sample's treatment or condition can be read as: 15 Gy SBRT to primary tumor, nephrectomy 4 weeks later. The method behind the library was the immunoSEQ multiplex PCR assay. This immuneACCESS table, as held by TCRdb, lists in-frame sequences with V and J called but not all clones. Of the missing ones, under half trace to an unresolved V gene in checked studies; the others have no known cause. For this sample the table gives 50,000 to 65,000 clones, of which over 60% were detected only once. The top ten clonotypes cover approximately 7% of the sample. This specimen consisted of blood, obtained from a patient whose treatment included radiotherapy and nephrectomy. The source of these receptors is a man in his sixties with renal cell carcinoma.

This chain's CDR3 is CASSQVPGHNSPLHF. The CDR3 region has the DNA TGTGCCAGCAGCCAAGTGCCAGGGCATAATTCACCCCTCCACTTT. This chain connects TRBV14 to TRBJ1-6; D may be TRBD1 (5 bases). Trimming cost V 1 base and J 5 bases, with 9 bases left between them. This CDR3 comprises 15 residues. The germline V gene encodes CDR1 SGHDN and CDR2 FVKESK.

The chain links TRBV14 to TRBJ1-1; D gene uncertain. The CDR3 sequence is 16 residues long. Germline V gene data show CDR1 as SGHDN and CDR2 as FVKESK. The V and J ends lost 1 base and 4 bases respectively, with 16 bases between them. The DNA of the CDR3 is TGTGCCAGCAGCCAAGTCCCGCTGGGGTCGGGCACTGAAGCTTTCTTT. Encoded protein: CASSQVPLGSGTEAFF.